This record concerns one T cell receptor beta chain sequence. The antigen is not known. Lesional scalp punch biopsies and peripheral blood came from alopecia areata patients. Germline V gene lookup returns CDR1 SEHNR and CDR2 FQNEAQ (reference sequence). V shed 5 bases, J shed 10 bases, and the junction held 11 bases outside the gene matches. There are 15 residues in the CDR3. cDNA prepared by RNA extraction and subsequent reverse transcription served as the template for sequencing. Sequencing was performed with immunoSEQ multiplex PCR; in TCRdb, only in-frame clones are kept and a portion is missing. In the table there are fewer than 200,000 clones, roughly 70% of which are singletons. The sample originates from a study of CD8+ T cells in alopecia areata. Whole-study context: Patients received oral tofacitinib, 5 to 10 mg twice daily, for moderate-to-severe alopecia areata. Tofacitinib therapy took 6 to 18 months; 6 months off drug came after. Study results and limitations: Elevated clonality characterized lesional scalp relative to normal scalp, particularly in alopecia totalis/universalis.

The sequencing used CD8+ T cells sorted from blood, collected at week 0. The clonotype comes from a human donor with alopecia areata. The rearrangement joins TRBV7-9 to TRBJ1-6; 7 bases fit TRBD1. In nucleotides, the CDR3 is TGTGCCAGCAGCCCCCCGACAGGGAAGGGGTCACCCCTCCACTTT. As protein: CASSPPTGKGSPLHF.